This T cell receptor beta chain was documented in a study of blood T cell repertoires in COVID-19. This table comes from immunoSEQ multiplex PCR, and its TCRdb copy is limited to in-frame clones, with some not included. The data show approximately 240,000 clones, 87% seen once. This CDR3 region has 13 residues. Trimming pared 2 bases from V and 3 bases from J, leaving 9 bases between. Looked up from germline, CDR1 is SGHNT and CDR2 is YYREEE (reference sequence). Source material: PBMCs or T cells enriched from blood (not recorded which). The clonotype comes from a woman aged 30 to 39 with acute COVID-19. The genes are TRBV5-4 and TRBJ2-7, with D perhaps matching TRBD1 (6 bases). The CDR3 nucleotides read TGTGCCAGCAGCTTAGGGACAAACTACGAGCAGTACTTC. Protein sequence: CASSLGTNYEQYF.